The rows below give T cell receptor beta chains drawn from one sample of a study of blood T cells in healthy people across ages. TCRdb analysed the 5' RACE reads with MiXCR anew, one entry per CDR3 protein. This repertoire shows about 1 million distinct CDR3 sequences, under 30% found once; its top ten account for around 0.75%. The same sample was also studied in work on T cells of mothers and their children.

Material: blood. These receptors came from a girl aged 2 to 10 in good health. Each CDR3 is given with its conserved first and last residue. Each record gives: D gene, J gene, clone size, V gene, CDR3 protein, CDR3 DNA. The D gene is left open where the match is weak. Clone size is stated in some rows and not others, as once, few, many or a class when expanded.

.,TRBJ2-1,few,TRBV28,CASRAGSYNEQFF,TGTGCCAGCAGGGCGGGAAGCTACAATGAGCAGTTCTTC
.,TRBJ1-4,.,TRBV7-9,CASSLAGSEEKLFF,TGTGCCAGCAGCTTAGCAGGGTCGGAAGAAAAACTGTTTTTT
TRBD2,TRBJ2-1,.,TRBV9,CASSVKISGSRNEQFF,TGTGCCAGCAGCGTAAAAATTAGCGGGAGTCGTAATGAGCAGTTCTTC
.,TRBJ1-2,few,TRBV20-1,CSAPSAQGSGGYTF,TGCAGTGCCCCGTCGGCGCAGGGCTCGGGGGGCTACACCTTC
.,TRBJ1-1,few,TRBV4-1,CASSQATVNTEAFF,TGCGCCAGCAGCCAAGCGACAGTGAACACTGAAGCTTTCTTT
.,TRBJ1-2,many,TRBV11-1,CASSPQGGGYTF,TGTGCCAGCAGCCCCCAAGGCGGAGGCTACACCTTC
TRBD1,TRBJ2-2,.,TRBV10-3,CAIGGTGDTGELFF,TGTGCCATCGGTGGGACAGGGGACACCGGGGAGCTGTTTTTT
TRBD2,TRBJ2-1,few,TRBV7-9,CASSLETSSGEQFF,TGTGCCAGCAGCTTAGAGACTAGCTCTGGTGAGCAGTTCTTC
.,TRBJ2-1,.,TRBV12-3/TRBV12-4,CASSLRAGSSRDEQFF,TGTGCCAGCAGTTTACGGGCGGGTAGTTCGCGCGATGAGCAGTTCTTC
.,TRBJ2-5,many,TRBV5-1,CASSLAFAETQYF,TGCGCCAGCAGCTTGGCCTTCGCTGAGACCCAGTACTTC
.,TRBJ1-2,.,TRBV12-3/TRBV12-4,CASTSTLGKLNGYTF,TGTGCCAGCACCTCTACTTTGGGGAAACTCAATGGCTACACCTTC
TRBD1,TRBJ2-4,.,TRBV5-1,CASSVTGEKNIQYF,TGCGCCAGCAGCGTGACAGGGGAAAAAAACATTCAGTACTTC
.,TRBJ2-7,.,TRBV7-2,CASSLAQIYEQYF,TGTGCCAGCAGCTTAGCACAGATCTACGAGCAGTACTTC
TRBD2,TRBJ2-5,few,TRBV15,CATKPRGDPYQETQYF,TGTGCCACCAAACCTCGGGGGGATCCGTACCAAGAGACCCAGTACTTC
.,TRBJ2-3,many,TRBV6-1,CANAEAAGGGTDTQYF,TGTGCCAACGCTGAAGCGGCAGGGGGGGGAACAGATACGCAGTATTTT
.,TRBJ2-7,few,TRBV6-5,CASSYRSGPYEQYF,TGTGCCAGCAGTTACCGGTCGGGACCCTACGAGCAGTACTTC
.,TRBJ1-2,.,TRBV2,CASSESQYGYTF,TGTGCCAGCAGTGAGTCCCAATATGGCTACACCTTC
.,TRBJ1-1,.,TRBV3-1,CASSQEGLNTEAFF,TGTGCCAGCAGCCAAGAGGGCCTGAACACTGAAGCTTTCTTT
.,TRBJ1-2,.,TRBV6-1,CASSEGGTYGYTF,TGTGCCAGCAGCGAGGGGGGTACCTATGGCTACACCTTC
.,TRBJ2-4,few,TRBV12-3/TRBV12-4,CASSFGQGGQYF,TGTGCCAGCAGTTTTGGGCAGGGTGGACAGTACTTC
TRBD2,TRBJ2-5,few,TRBV7-3,CASSLRERGGFQETQYF,TGTGCCAGCAGCTTAAGAGAGCGGGGAGGGTTCCAAGAGACCCAGTACTTC
TRBD2,TRBJ2-1,.,TRBV7-2,CASIPLAGVFGSLNEQFF,TGTGCCAGCATCCCACTAGCGGGAGTATTTGGTAGCCTCAATGAGCAGTTCTTC
TRBD1,TRBJ2-5,.,TRBV6-2/TRBV6-3,CASSYPARTGQETQYF,TGTGCCAGCAGTTACCCGGCGCGGACAGGCCAAGAGACCCAGTACTTC
.,TRBJ1-6,few,TRBV12-3/TRBV12-4,CASSLGQPNSPLHF,TGTGCCAGCAGCCTCGGCCAGCCTAATTCACCCCTCCACTTT
.,TRBJ2-1,once,TRBV7-2,CASSFPQADSYNEQFF,TGTGCCAGCAGCTTCCCCCAAGCGGACTCCTACAATGAGCAGTTCTTC
.,TRBJ2-5,many,TRBV7-7,CASSLLEGQETQYF,TGTGCTAGCAGCTTATTGGAGGGCCAAGAGACCCAGTACTTC
.,TRBJ1-2,.,TRBV27,CASSFSRANYGYTF,TGTGCCAGCAGTTTTTCCAGGGCGAACTATGGCTACACCTTC
.,TRBJ2-1,few,TRBV28,CASSLTGSELTNEQFF,TGTGCCAGCAGTTTAACCGGGTCGGAGCTAACGAATGAGCAGTTCTTC
.,TRBJ1-2,few,TRBV7-9,CASSSELGTTGGYTF,TGTGCCAGCAGCTCCGAACTCGGGACAACCGGAGGCTACACCTTC
.,TRBJ2-5,many,TRBV18,CASSPEGSMGETQYF,TGTGCCAGCTCACCAGAAGGTAGCATGGGAGAGACCCAGTACTTC
.,TRBJ2-3,many,TRBV29-1,CSVVWDTQYF,TGCAGCGTTGTGTGGGATACGCAGTATTTT
.,TRBJ2-1,few,TRBV7-2,CASSLGYGFYNEQFF,TGTGCCAGCAGCTTAGGCTACGGGTTCTACAATGAGCAGTTCTTC
TRBD2,TRBJ2-1,.,TRBV19,CASSFSPGLAGRREYNEQFF,TGTGCCAGTAGCTTCTCGCCGGGACTAGCGGGAAGGAGGGAATACAATGAGCAGTTCTTC
.,TRBJ1-6,few,TRBV28,CASSLRGYSPLHF,TGTGCCAGCAGTTTAAGGGGATATTCGCCCCTCCACTTT
TRBD1,TRBJ2-5,.,TRBV28,CASSPGTVQGETQYF,TGTGCCAGCAGCCCGGGGACAGTACAGGGGGAGACCCAGTACTTC
.,TRBJ2-1,.,TRBV2,CASSDEVSYNEQFF,TGTGCCAGCAGTGATGAGGTTTCCTACAATGAGCAGTTCTTC
.,TRBJ1-2,.,TRBV28,CASSYDPLGGEGYTF,TGTGCCAGCAGTTACGACCCCCTCGGAGGGGAAGGCTACACCTTC
TRBD2,TRBJ2-1,.,TRBV4-3,CASSQAAGGFNEQFF,TGCGCCAGCAGCCAAGCAGCGGGGGGGTTCAATGAGCAGTTCTTC
.,TRBJ2-7,many,TRBV7-9,CASSLAGDEQYF,TGTGCCAGCAGCTTAGCAGGGGACGAGCAGTACTTC
TRBD2,TRBJ2-7,.,TRBV27,CASSLISSGNYEQYF,TGTGCCAGCAGTTTAATTTCTAGCGGGAACTACGAGCAGTACTTC
.,TRBJ2-3,.,TRBV6-5,CASSYRLGDDTQYF,TGTGCCAGCAGTTACCGCCTCGGGGATGATACGCAGTATTTT
TRBD1,TRBJ1-2,few,TRBV6-5,CASSTGGPYDYTF,TGTGCCAGCAGTACAGGGGGTCCGTATGACTACACCTTC
TRBD1,TRBJ1-5,once,TRBV12-3/TRBV12-4,CASSLQGEQPQHF,TGTGCCAGCAGTTTACAGGGGGAGCAGCCCCAGCATTTT
.,TRBJ1-1,.,TRBV20-1,CSARGGRTEAFF,TGCAGTGCTAGAGGGGGAAGGACTGAAGCCTTCTTT
.,TRBJ1-1,few,TRBV4-1,CASSPRGANPGTEAFF,TGCGCCAGCAGCCCGAGGGGGGCAAATCCTGGGACTGAAGCTTTCTTT
TRBD2,TRBJ2-7,.,TRBV7-3,CASRSGTRSEQYF,TGTGCCAGCAGGTCCGGGACTAGATCCGAGCAGTACTTC
.,TRBJ2-3,.,TRBV6-6,CASGFQPGYTQYF,TGTGCCAGCGGATTTCAACCGGGTTATACGCAGTATTTT
.,TRBJ2-2,.,TRBV24-1,CATSDLKVSGVGELFF,TGTGCCACCAGTGATTTAAAAGTTTCGGGAGTCGGGGAGCTGTTTTTT
.,TRBJ2-5,.,TRBV29-1,CSVFESFQETQYF,TGCAGCGTTTTTGAAAGCTTCCAAGAGACCCAGTACTTC
.,TRBJ1-2,.,TRBV27,CASTIPRGPKTF,TGTGCCAGCACCATACCCAGGGGTCCTAAAACCTTC
.,TRBJ2-1,.,TRBV6-1,CASNEGESGNEQFF,TGTGCCAGCAACGAGGGGGAGTCGGGCAATGAGCAGTTCTTC
TRBD2,TRBJ2-3,few,TRBV7-2,CASSFISGGGYGTVDTQYF,TGTGCCAGCAGCTTTATTAGCGGGGGGGGTTATGGAACTGTAGATACGCAGTATTTT
.,TRBJ2-2,few,TRBV2,CASTRVSAGNTGELFF,TGTGCCAGCACAAGGGTATCTGCAGGCAACACCGGGGAGCTGTTTTTT
.,TRBJ2-5,few,TRBV18,CASSPPGAPIETQYF,TGTGCCAGCTCACCACCAGGGGCACCCATAGAGACCCAGTACTTC
TRBD2,TRBJ2-1,.,TRBV7-3,CASSLIAGGVNEQFF,TGTGCCAGCAGCCTTATAGCGGGGGGGGTCAATGAGCAGTTCTTC
.,TRBJ2-1,.,TRBV4-1,CASSQGGRGLYNEQFF,TGCGCCAGCAGCCAAGGAGGTAGGGGCCTTTACAATGAGCAGTTCTTC
.,TRBJ1-2,.,TRBV28,CASSVTQGTYGYTF,TGTGCCAGCAGTGTTACGCAGGGAACCTATGGCTACACCTTC